This T cell receptor (beta chain) was recovered during a study of blood T cell repertoires in COVID-19. Study summary: Material from acute and convalescent COVID-19 was sourced from the United States, Italy and Spain. From T cells, B-cell-depleted T cells, or PBMCs came the material, which was cDNA or gDNA.

The ends were cut back, 1 base at V and 6 bases at J, with 13 bases in the middle. CDR1 is SGDLS and CDR2 is YYNGEE in the germline V gene. The CDR3 has 15 residues. Study processing details: Counts of nucleated cells, estimated from reference gene primer amplification, were obtained. The repertoire was sequenced with immunoSEQ multiplex PCR; TCRdb's copy has only in-frame clones and lacks some. V and J calls and clone size are as listed in that table; D and trimming were resolved from the DNA. There are 240,000 or so clones in the sample; over 65% occur only once, and about 3% lies in the top ten. The sample consisted of peripheral blood. The receptor's source is a woman older than 75 with acute or convalescent COVID-19. The chain carries TRBV9 and TRBJ1-4, with D possibly TRBD1 on 5 matching bases. CDR3 DNA: TGTGCCAGCAGCGTACGGGGAGGGGCGGATGAAAAACTGTTTTTT. Protein product: CASSVRGGADEKLFF.